This T cell receptor (beta chain) was captured in a study of blood T cell repertoires in COVID-19. Across the study: Sites in the United States, Italy and Spain provided acute and convalescent COVID-19 samples. PBMCs, B-cell-depleted T cells, or T cells provided the cDNA or gDNA that made up the material.

V was pared by 5 bases and J by 4 bases, with 11 bases between. The CDR3 length is 13 residues. Germline V lookup: CDR1 SGHTA, CDR2 FQGNSA. Authors' methods: Counts of nucleated cells, estimated from reference gene primer amplification, were obtained. Using immunoSEQ multiplex PCR, the repertoire was profiled, and TCRdb retains in-frame clones only, with some absent. The V and J calls and clone size were taken over from that table, and D and trimming were inferred from the DNA. The table includes around 130,000 clones, 80% to 90% detected once. A single count supports this clone. The material sequenced was peripheral blood. The chain links TRBV7-2 to TRBJ1-1; D call uncertain. The receptor's source is a human donor in a cohort sampled during active COVID-19. This CDR3 reads CASSLQVSTEAFF. As DNA, the CDR3 is TGTGCCAGCAGCCTGCAGGTGAGCACTGAAGCTTTCTTT.